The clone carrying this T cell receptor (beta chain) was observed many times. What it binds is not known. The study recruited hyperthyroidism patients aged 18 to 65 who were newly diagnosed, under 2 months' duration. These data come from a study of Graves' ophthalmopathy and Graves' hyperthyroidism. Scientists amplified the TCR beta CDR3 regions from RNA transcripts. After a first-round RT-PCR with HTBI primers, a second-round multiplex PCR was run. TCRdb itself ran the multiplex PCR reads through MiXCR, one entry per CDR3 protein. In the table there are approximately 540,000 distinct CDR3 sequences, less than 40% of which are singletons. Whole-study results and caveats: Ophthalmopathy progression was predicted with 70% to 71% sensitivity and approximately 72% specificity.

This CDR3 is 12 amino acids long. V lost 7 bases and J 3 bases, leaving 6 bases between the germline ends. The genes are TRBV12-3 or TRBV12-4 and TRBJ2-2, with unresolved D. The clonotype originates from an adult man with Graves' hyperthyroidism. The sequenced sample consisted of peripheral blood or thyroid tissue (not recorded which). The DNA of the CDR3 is TGTGCCAGCATCGTAGACACCGGGGAGCTGTTTTTT. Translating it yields CASIVDTGELFF.